The entry that follows covers one TCR beta chain sequence. The J segment lost 4 bases and the V segment lost 8 bases, leaving 5 bases of the junction unmatched. The CDR3 spans 13 residues. Germline CDR1 is SEHNR and CDR2 is FQNEAQ (reference sequence). The sample comes from a study of technical replicates of blood from several donors. Measured with immunoSEQ multiplex PCR; TCRdb has only the in-frame clones, and not every one. The sample contains some 14,000 clones, 84% of which appear only once. The gene calls are TRBV7-9 and TRBJ2-4; TRBD1 aligns across 7 bases. The TCR originated in a human donor in good health. Sequenced: PBMCs. CDR3 loop: CASGSGQKNIQYF. CDR3 DNA: TGTGCCAGCGGATCGGGACAGAAAAACATTCAGTACTTC.